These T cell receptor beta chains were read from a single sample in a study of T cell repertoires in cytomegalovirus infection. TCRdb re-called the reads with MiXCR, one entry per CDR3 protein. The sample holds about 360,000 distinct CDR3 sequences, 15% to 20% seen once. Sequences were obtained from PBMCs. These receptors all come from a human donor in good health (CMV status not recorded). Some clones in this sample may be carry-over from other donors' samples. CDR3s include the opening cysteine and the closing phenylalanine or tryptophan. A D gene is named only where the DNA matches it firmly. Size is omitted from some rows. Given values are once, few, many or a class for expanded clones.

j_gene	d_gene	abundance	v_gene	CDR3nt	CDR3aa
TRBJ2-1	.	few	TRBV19	TGTGCCAGTAGTATCAAAACCCATGAGCAGTTCTTC	CASSIKTHEQFF
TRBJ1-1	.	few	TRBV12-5	TGTGCTAGTGGTTGGGCCGACGGAACTGAAGCTTTCTTT	CASGWADGTEAFF
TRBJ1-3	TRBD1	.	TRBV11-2	TGTGCCAGCAGCCCAGACCGGGACAGGGACTCTGGAAACACCATATATTTT	CASSPDRDRDSGNTIYF
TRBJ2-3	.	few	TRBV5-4	TGTGCCACTCAGACCGGGGGGACAAGCACAGATACGCAGTATTTT	CATQTGGTSTDTQYF
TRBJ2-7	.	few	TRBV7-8	TGTGCCATCTTGAAAGTGTACGCACTACCCCAGGGCGTATCCTACGAGCAGTACTTC	CAILKVYALPQGVSYEQYF
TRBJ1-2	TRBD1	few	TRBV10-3	TGTGCCATCAGTGAGTCGGACAGGGAAACCTATGGCTACACCTTC	CAISESDRETYGYTF
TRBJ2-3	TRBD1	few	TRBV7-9	TGTGCCAGCAGCCCCCAGGGGGAAGATACGCAGTATTTT	CASSPQGEDTQYF
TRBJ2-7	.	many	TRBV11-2	TGTGCCAGCAGCTTTGAGGGGGGAGTAGCCTACGAGCAGTACTTC	CASSFEGGVAYEQYF
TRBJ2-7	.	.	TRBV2	TGTGCCAGCAGCCCGGGCCGAGACCCTTCCTACGAGCAGTACTTC	CASSPGRDPSYEQYF
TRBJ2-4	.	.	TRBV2	TGTGCCAGCAGTGAAGAGAAAGGAAACATTCAGTACTTC	CASSEEKGNIQYF
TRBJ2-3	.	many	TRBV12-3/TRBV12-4	TGTGCCAGCAGCGAACATGCACCAACAGATACGCAGTATTTT	CASSEHAPTDTQYF
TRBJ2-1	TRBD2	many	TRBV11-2	TGTGCCAGCAGCTCTATAGCGGGAGGGAATGAGCAGTTCTTC	CASSSIAGGNEQFF
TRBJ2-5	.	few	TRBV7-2	TGTGCCAGCAGCTTCTACGAAAGGGAGACCCAGTACTTC	CASSFYERETQYF